The 28 T cell receptor beta chains below were found in one sample sequenced in a study of somatic mutations in cytotoxic T cells in rheumatoid arthritis. TCRdb keeps only in-frame clones here, not all; method: immunoSEQ multiplex PCR. The data show around 19,000 clones, more than 65% seen once. Sequenced sample: CD8+ T cells sorted from blood. The receptors stem from an adult with rheumatoid arthritis.

This rearrangement joins TRBV12-5 to TRBJ1-2; D perhaps matches TRBD1 (5 bases). The germline CDR1 and CDR2 sequences are LGHNT and FRNRAP. The CDR3 contains 16 residues. Trimming took 3 bases from V and 6 from J, leaving 20 bases between them. The CDR3 reads CASGFFGAGGADGYTF. In DNA, the CDR3 is TGTGCTAGTGGTTTCTTTGGGGCAGGAGGGGCGGATGGCTACACCTTC.

The chain combines TRBV27 with TRBJ2-2; D unclear. Deletions cut 2 bases from V and 6 bases from J, with 10 bases between. This CDR3 spans 14 amino acids. Germline assignment: CDR1 MNHEY and CDR2 SMNVEV (reference sequence). The CDR3 loop reads CASSLGVGSGELFF. CDR3 bases: TGTGCCAGCAGTTTAGGAGTGGGGTCCGGGGAGCTGTTTTTT.

In nucleotides, the CDR3 is TGTGCCAGCAGTAACATCGGCGGGACAAGCTCCTACGAGCAGTACTTC. This codes for CASSNIGGTSSYEQYF. This chain connects TRBV4-2 to TRBJ2-7; D may correspond to TRBD1 or TRBD2 (6 bases each). The CDR3 runs 16 residues. Germline CDR1 reads LGHNA; CDR2 reads YNFKEQ. The V end was cut by 6 bases, the J end by 0 bases, with 18 bases between.

The rearrangement joins TRBV27 to TRBJ2-7, with D tentatively TRBD2 (7 bases). Germline CDR1 and CDR2: MNHEY and SMNVEV (reference sequence). The CDR3 spans 14 residues. Trimming removed 4 bases from V and 4 bases from J, with 14 bases in between. The CDR3 here is CASSSGGTLYEQYF. CDR3 DNA sequence: TGTGCCAGCAGTTCGGGGGGCACTCTGTACGAGCAGTACTTC.

This chain joins TRBV11-2 and TRBJ2-7; the D is unclear. The CDR3 runs 11 residues. The V and J ends lost 2 bases and 6 bases respectively, with 5 bases between them. Germline values: CDR1 SGHAT, CDR2 FQNNGV. This chain's CDR3 is CASSLLSEQYF. The CDR3 DNA sequence: TGTGCCAGCAGCTTACTCTCCGAGCAGTACTTC.

CDR3 coding DNA: TGCGCCAGCAGCCACGTCCAGAGCTCTGGAAACACCATATATTTT. Translated: CASSHVQSSGNTIYF. The chain employs TRBV4-1 and TRBJ1-3; unclear D gene. Germline V lookup: CDR1 MGHRA, CDR2 YSYEKL. CDR3 length: 15 amino acids. Trimming took off 3 bases at V and 0 bases at J, with 9 bases between the two ends.

The chain links TRBV5-6 to TRBJ1-2, with D tentatively TRBD1 (5 bases). The CDR3 has 14 residues. Trimming removed 5 bases from V and 4 bases from J, with 15 bases in between. CDR1 SGHDT and CDR2 YYEEEE come from the germline V gene. The CDR3 nucleotides are TGTGCCAGCAGTTCCGGGAGGGGCGGCTATGGCTACACCTTC. Translation: CASSSGRGGYGYTF.

The chain is built from TRBV15 and TRBJ2-7, with D hard to call. From germline, CDR1 is LNHNV and CDR2 YYDKDF (reference sequence). This CDR3 has 14 residues. Trimming took 5 bases from V and 0 from J, leaving 11 bases between them. CDR3 sequence reads: CATSYGVASYEQYF. CDR3 nucleotide sequence: TGTGCCACCAGCTATGGGGTGGCCTCCTACGAGCAGTACTTC.

This chain joins TRBV7-9 and TRBJ2-2; TRBD1 matches 7 bases. V gave up 5 bases and J gave up 0 bases; unmatched junction bases: 6. The CDR3 has 16 residues. Germline V gives CDR1 SEHNR, CDR2 FQNEAQ (reference sequence). CDR3 bases: TGTGCCAGCAGCCCAGCGGACAGGACGAACACCGGGGAGCTGTTTTTT. This translates into CASSPADRTNTGELFF. The entire variable domain, with the rest obtained from reference TRBV7-9 and TRBJ2-2, is as follows: DTGVSQNPRHKITKRGQNVTFRCDPISEHNRLYWYRQTLGQGPEFLTYFQNEAQLEKSRLLSDRFSAERPKGSFSTLEIQRTEQGDSAMYLCASSPADRTNTGELFFGEGSRLTVL.

The chain carries TRBV11-2 and TRBJ1-2; 7 bases fit TRBD1. This CDR3 is 14 amino acids long. V shed 0 bases, J shed 8 bases, and the junction held 6 bases outside the gene matches. Germline V gives CDR1 SGHAT, CDR2 FQNNGV. Written as DNA, the CDR3 is TGTGCCAGCAGCTTAGATCAGGGGGGAAGAGGCTACACCTTC. This sequence encodes CASSLDQGGRGYTF. Based on the CDR3 plus reference TRBV11-2 and TRBJ1-2, the full variable domain is EAGVAQSPRYKIIEKRQSVAFWCNPISGHATLYWYQQILGQGPKLLIQFQNNGVVDDSQLPKDRFSAERLKGVDSTLKIQPAKLEDSAVYLCASSLDQGGRGYTFGSGTRLTVV.

The chain employs TRBV11-3 and TRBJ1-1; D gene uncertain. CDR3 length equals 13 residues. Trimming pared 5 bases from V and 2 bases from J, leaving 9 bases between. Germline assignment: CDR1 SGHNT and CDR2 YENEEA. CDR3 coding DNA: TGTGCCAGCAGCCTCGAAGCTAACACTGAAGCTTTCTTT. As protein: CASSLEANTEAFF. Combining the CDR3 with reference TRBV11-3 and TRBJ1-1 gives the whole variable domain EAGVVQSPRYKIIEKKQPVAFWCNPISGHNTLYWYLQNLGQGPELLIRYENEEAVDDSQLPKDRFSAERLKGVDSTLKIQPAELGDSAVYLCASSLEANTEAFFGQGTRLTVV.

V is TRBV9 and J is TRBJ2-2; TRBD1 aligns across 7 bases. V lost 3 bases and J lost 5; bases outside the gene matches: 4. CDR1 is SGDLS and CDR2 is YYNGEE in the germline V gene. The CDR3 is 14 amino acids. The CDR3 coding sequence is TGTGCCAGCAGCGCCCGACAGGGAACCGGGGAGCTGTTTTTT. It codes for CASSARQGTGELFF.

The chain recombines TRBV27 with TRBJ1-6; the D is unclear. Per the germline V gene, CDR1 is MNHEY and CDR2 is SMNVEV (reference sequence). The CDR3 contains 15 residues. Trimming pared 1 base from V and 7 bases from J, leaving 11 bases between. CDR3 sequence (DNA): TGTGCCAGCAGTTTATTCGGGGAGCAGAATTCACCCCTCCACTTT. This translates into CASSLFGEQNSPLHF.

This clone was seen only a few times. V is TRBV27 and J is TRBJ2-3, with 12 bases identical to TRBD2. CDR1 is MNHEY and CDR2 is SMNVEV in the germline V gene (reference sequence). This CDR3 contains 14 residues. V trimming: 6 bases; J trimming: 6 bases; junction bases outside the gene matches: 4. CDR3 DNA sequence: TGTGCCAGCAGCCAGACTAGCGGGGGTGATACGCAGTATTTT. It encodes CASSQTSGGDTQYF.

This chain joins TRBV4-1 and TRBJ2-1, with D possibly TRBD2 on 6 matching bases. Germline CDR1 and CDR2: MGHRA and YSYEKL. The CDR3 has 13 residues. V shed 4 bases and J shed 6 bases, with 10 bases lying between them. The CDR3 DNA is TGCGCCAGCAGCCCAGGACTACCCAATGAGCAGTTCTTC. Protein sequence: CASSPGLPNEQFF.

V gene TRBV4-3 combines with J gene TRBJ1-1; 7 nucleotides line up with TRBD1. The trim removed 3 bases at V and 4 bases at J, leaving 8 bases unmatched. The CDR3 extends over 15 amino acids. Germline CDR1 reads LGHNA; CDR2 reads YSLEER. CDR3 sequence: CASSQTGTGGTEAFF. In DNA, the CDR3 is TGCGCCAGCAGCCAGACAGGGACGGGGGGCACTGAAGCTTTCTTT.

V gene TRBV5-6 combines with J gene TRBJ1-2; tentatively, D is TRBD1 (6 bases). CDR1 is SGHDT and CDR2 is YYEEEE in the germline V gene. The CDR3 length is 13 residues. Trimming shortened V by 6 bases and J by 6 bases, and 15 bases separated the two germline ends. The CDR3 DNA is TGTGCCAGCATTTCTCCGGGGGCGCATGGCTACACCTTC. Translating it yields CASISPGAHGYTF. Full variable domain (missing parts from reference TRBV5-6 and TRBJ1-2): DAGVTQSPTHLIKTRGQQVTLRCSPKSGHDTVSWYQQALGQGPQFIFQYYEEEERQRGNFPDRFSGHQFPNYSSELNVNALLLGDSALYLCASISPGAHGYTFGSGTRLTVV.

The rearrangement links TRBV6-1 to TRBJ1-2; D not resolved. The V and J ends lost 2 bases and 3 bases respectively, with 16 bases between them. Germline assignment: CDR1 MNHNS and CDR2 SASEGT. The CDR3 spans 16 residues. CDR3 DNA sequence: TGTGCCAGCAGTGAAATTGTGCCAAGGGTCCACTATGGCTACACCTTC. Residues: CASSEIVPRVHYGYTF.

This chain joins TRBV29-1 and TRBJ1-2; tentatively, D is TRBD1 (5 bases). CDR1 is SQVTM, CDR2 ANQGSEA, per germline. The V gene lost 2 bases and the J gene lost 1 base, with 11 bases spanning the gap. The CDR3 is made up of 14 amino acids. The CDR3 spells CSVELGHFNYGYTF. DNA for the CDR3: TGCAGCGTTGAATTAGGACATTTTAACTATGGCTACACCTTC.

This rearrangement joins TRBV29-1 to TRBJ2-4, with D uncertain. Germline lookup yields CDR1 SQVTM and CDR2 ANQGSEA. V dropped 1 base and J dropped 2 bases, with 9 bases sitting between them. This CDR3 is 14 amino acids long. The CDR3 here is CSVEGWSPKNIQYF. CDR3 nucleotide sequence: TGCAGCGTTGAAGGGTGGAGCCCCAAAAACATTCAGTACTTC.

This clone has only one observation. V gene TRBV30 combines with J gene TRBJ2-7, with 11 positions matching TRBD2. The CDR3 sequence is 15 residues long. Germline CDR1 reads GTSNPN; CDR2 reads SVGIG (reference sequence). J gave up 4 bases and V 0 bases, and 5 bases lay outside the gene matches. CDR3 protein: CAWSVGTSGSYEQYF. The CDR3 region has the DNA TGTGCCTGGAGTGTAGGAACTAGCGGGAGTTACGAGCAGTACTTC.

This clone was observed a few times. The genes are TRBV25-1 and TRBJ1-2; D uncertain. The CDR3 sequence is 11 residues long. CDR1 is MGHDK and CDR2 is SYGVNS in the germline V gene. The V end lost 3 bases, the J end lost 6 bases, and 5 bases lay between the germline ends. The CDR3 DNA sequence: TGTGCCAGCAGTGACCCTAATGGCTACACCTTC. Its translation is CASSDPNGYTF.

The CDR3 region has the DNA TGTGCCAGCAGCTCCTCGGTTGTTTTGGATAGCAATCAGCCCCAGCATTTT. As protein: CASSSSVVLDSNQPQHF. The chain recombines TRBV7-8 with TRBJ1-5, with unresolved D. CDR3 size: 17 residues. Trimming stripped 4 bases from V and 0 bases from J, with 16 bases between. Germline lookup yields CDR1 SGHVS and CDR2 FQNEAQ.

The gene calls are TRBV7-9 and TRBJ1-3; no firm D call. Germline CDR1 reads SEHNR; CDR2 reads FQNEAQ (reference sequence). The CDR3 runs to 16 residues. The germline V and J ends were trimmed by 0 bases and 1 base, with 10 bases remaining between them. The DNA for the CDR3 is TGTGCCAGCAGCTTAGCGTGGGCCGGGTCTGGAAACACCATATATTTT. The encoded protein is CASSLAWAGSGNTIYF.

This chain connects TRBV2 to TRBJ1-5, with 8 bases lining up with TRBD1. CDR1 is SNHLY, CDR2 FYNNEI, per germline. This CDR3 is 16 amino acids long. J gave up 4 bases and V 5 bases, and 10 bases lay outside the gene matches. CDR3 bases: TGTGCCAGCAGTTCTATACCGGGACAGGAGAATCAGCCCCAGCATTTT. It codes for CASSSIPGQENQPQHF.

Only one count was recorded for this clone. The V and J genes are TRBV12-2 and TRBJ2-7; the table's D call TRBD1 went unverified against the DNA. TRBV12-2 is designated a pseudogene. The CDR3 is 11 amino acids. The CDR3 loop is CASRPTGTLYF. The CDR3, as DNA: TGTGCAAGTCGCCCGACAGGGACCTTGTACTTC.

The rearrangement links TRBV7-9 to TRBJ1-1; tentative D call: TRBD1 (6 bases). The CDR3 runs 15 residues. Trimming stripped 2 bases from V and 3 bases from J, with 13 bases between. The V gene's germline CDR1 is SEHNR and CDR2 FQNEAQ (reference sequence). CDR3 protein: CASSLPLQGYTEAFF. Written as DNA, the CDR3 is TGTGCCAGCAGCTTACCCTTACAGGGCTACACTGAAGCTTTCTTT.

This sequence joins TRBV7-9 and TRBJ2-7; 10 bases are shared with TRBD1. Germline V gives CDR1 SEHNR, CDR2 FQNEAQ (reference sequence). CDR3 length equals 15 residues. With 6 bases clipped from V and 2 bases from J, the junction kept 7 bases outside the gene matches. CDR3 nucleotides: TGTGCCAGCAGTTACCCGGGACAGGGGACCTACGAGCAGTACTTC. Translating it yields CASSYPGQGTYEQYF.